Described below is a single T cell receptor beta chain sequence and its context. As yet, its antigen is unknown. Data came from immunoSEQ multiplex PCR; TCRdb stores just in-frame clones and leaves some out. The sample holds 15,000 to 20,000 clones, approximately 80% seen once. This specimen belongs to a study of graft-versus-host responses after intestinal transplantation. Turning to the study itself: Recipients got multivisceral, liver-intestinal, or isolated intestinal transplants. Anti-thymocyte globulin induction preceded approximately three years of tacrolimus and steroid maintenance in all recipients. General study findings and limits: Analysis identified GvH clones in recipient marrow, with some appearing first in ileum or blood.

Trimming shortened V by 3 bases and J by 0 bases, and 20 bases separated the two germline ends. Germline V lookup: CDR1 WNHNN, CDR2 SYGVQD (reference sequence). The CDR3 loop spans 18 amino acids. Researchers processed graft tissue to release intraepithelial and lamina propria lymphocytes. This specimen consisted of ileum tissue, obtained about 14 weeks after intestinal transplant. This chain links TRBV10-1 with TRBJ1-1, with D tentatively TRBD1 (6 bases). The receptor's source is a human patient who received an intestinal transplant, so some T cells may come from the graft donor. CDR3 amino acids: CASSDDRSFLAVNTEAFF. The CDR3, as DNA: TGCGCCAGCAGTGACGACAGGTCGTTCCTAGCCGTGAACACTGAAGCTTTCTTT.